Listed below are T cell receptor beta chains from one sample, sequenced in a study of human T cells and chemical hapten exposure. MiXCR, run by TCRdb on the RACE reads, gives a single entry per CDR3 protein. Altogether around 120,000 distinct CDR3 sequences are present, roughly an eighth being singletons, with the ten largest covering about 0.85%. The source was whole blood, collected in connection with sensitization to the hapten diphenylcyclopropenone (DPC). The receptors derive from a man aged 18-30 years with alopecia areata. Some clones in this sample may be carry-over from other donors' samples. Both conserved end residues are part of each CDR3. A D gene is named only where the DNA matches it firmly. Size is omitted from some rows. Given values are once, few, many or a class for expanded clones.

j_call	v_call	cdr3_length	d_call	clone_size	cdr3_nt	cdr3_aa
TRBJ2-2	TRBV11-2	16	TRBD1	-	TGTGCCAGCAGCCCACTCGACAGGGCGGGCACCGGGGAGCTGTTTTTT	CASSPLDRAGTGELFF
TRBJ2-7	TRBV11-2	13	-	-	TGTGCCAGCAGCCGGGGTAACAACTACGAGCAGTACTTC	CASSRGNNYEQYF
TRBJ2-2	TRBV4-3	14	-	-	TGCGCCAGCAGCCAAGAGGGGCTAGCCGGGGAGCTGTTTTTT	CASSQEGLAGELFF
TRBJ2-5	TRBV27	12	-	few	TGTGCCAGCAGTTTCAGGGGAGAGACCCAGTACTTC	CASSFRGETQYF
TRBJ2-3	TRBV7-9	18	TRBD2	-	TGTGCCAGCAGCTTACCTTTTCGACTAGCGGGGGGGCAAGATACGCAGTATTTT	CASSLPFRLAGGQDTQYF
TRBJ2-5	TRBV5-1	12	-	-	TGCGCCAGCAGCTTGACGATGGAGACCCAGTACTTC	CASSLTMETQYF
TRBJ1-1	TRBV6-4	14	-	-	TGTGCCAGCCGATCTGGGGGGACGAACACTGAAGCTTTCTTT	CASRSGGTNTEAFF
TRBJ1-2	TRBV7-9	12	-	few	TGTGCCGGCGGAAAGGGTCTCAATGGCTACACCTTC	CAGGKGLNGYTF
TRBJ2-1	TRBV12-3/TRBV12-4	15	TRBD2	-	TGTGCCAGCACCTCGTGGGGGGGCTCCTACAATGAGCAGTTCTTC	CASTSWGGSYNEQFF
TRBJ1-2	TRBV9	13	TRBD1	-	TGTGCCAGCAGCCTACAGGGGACTTATGGCTACACCTTC	CASSLQGTYGYTF
TRBJ1-5	TRBV24-1	14	-	-	TGTGCCACCAGTGACCTGTCAGGGGATCAGCCCCAGCATTTT	CATSDLSGDQPQHF
TRBJ2-7	TRBV20-1	17	TRBD2	-	TGCAGTGCTGAGGGCTCATGGTCTAGCGGGGGATCGGGTGAGCAGTACTTC	CSAEGSWSSGGSGEQYF
TRBJ2-1	TRBV2	15	TRBD1	few	TGTGCCAGCAGTGAAATGCAGGGGGCATTCAATGAGCAGTTCTTC	CASSEMQGAFNEQFF
TRBJ1-2	TRBV20-1	14	-	few	TGCAGTGCCGTCACCGGGGGGAGCGACTATGGCTACACCTTC	CSAVTGGSDYGYTF
TRBJ2-2	TRBV19	17	TRBD1	-	TGTGCCAGTAGTATGAGGCCACAGGGGTTGCACACCGGGGAGCTGTTTTTT	CASSMRPQGLHTGELFF
TRBJ2-2	TRBV18	16	TRBD1	-	TGTGCCAGCGCGGACAGGGGTGCCGCGAACACCGGGGAGCTGTTTTTT	CASADRGAANTGELFF